The TCR beta chain described here comes from a study of CD8 T cells in Susac syndrome. The CDR3 has 15 residues. Between the trimmed V and J ends, which lost 5 bases and 4 bases, there was a span of 14 bases. From germline, CDR1 is MNHEY and CDR2 SVGEGT. It was with random hexamers that roughly 0.5 to 1 ug RNA was reverse transcribed. Across 54 Vbeta and 13 Jbeta, TCR beta CDR3 was amplified with immunoSEQ multiplex PCR. TCRdb analysed the immunoSEQ multiplex PCR reads with MiXCR anew, one entry per CDR3 protein. The data contain 160,000 or so distinct CDR3 sequences, roughly 95% of them singletons. Sequenced sample: CD4+ T cells from PBMCs. The origin of this receptor is a human donor with multiple sclerosis. This chain uses TRBV6-2 or TRBV6-3 with TRBJ2-2, with D perhaps TRBD1 (6 bases). CDR3 protein: CASSVPGQITGELFF. For the CDR3, the DNA is TGTGCCAGCAGTGTACCAGGACAGATCACCGGGGAGCTGTTTTTT.